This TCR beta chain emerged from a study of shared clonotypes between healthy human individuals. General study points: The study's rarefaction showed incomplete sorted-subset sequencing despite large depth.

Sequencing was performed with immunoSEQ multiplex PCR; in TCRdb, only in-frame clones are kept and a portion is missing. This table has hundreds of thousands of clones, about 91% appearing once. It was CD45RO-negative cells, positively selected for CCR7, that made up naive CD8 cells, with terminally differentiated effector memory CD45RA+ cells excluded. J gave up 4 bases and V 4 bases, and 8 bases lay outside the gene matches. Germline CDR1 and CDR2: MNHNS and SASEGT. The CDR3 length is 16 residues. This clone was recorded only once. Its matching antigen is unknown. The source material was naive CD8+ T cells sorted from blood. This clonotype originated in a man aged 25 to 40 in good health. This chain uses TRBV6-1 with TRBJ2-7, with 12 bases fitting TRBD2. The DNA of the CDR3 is TGTGCCAGCAGTGTTCTGACTAGCGGGAGAGAATACGAGCAGTACTTC. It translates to CASSVLTSGREYEQYF.